This is a list of T cell receptor beta chains from one sample in a study of T-cell reconstitution after alpha-beta-depleted transplantation in children. TCRdb reanalysed the PCR reads using MiXCR and keeps one entry per CDR3 protein. Here the sample spans about 110,000 distinct CDR3 sequences, approximately 10% being singletons. The input for sequencing was PBMCs from the stem cell graft donor, taken from the stem cell graft. These receptors came from a human donor who donated a stem cell graft to a child with acute lymphoblastic leukemia. The CDR3 runs from the conserved cysteine through the conserved F or W. The D gene is left open where the match is weak. Some rows have no size entry. The others give once, few or many, or a class for an expanded clone.

d_call: NA
j_call: TRBJ1-5
v_call: TRBV27
clone_size: many
cdr3_length: 14
cdr3_nt: TGTGCCAGCAGAGACACAGGGTGGAATCAGCCCCAGCATTTT
cdr3_aa: CASRDTGWNQPQHF

d_call: TRBD1
j_call: TRBJ2-7
v_call: TRBV19
clone_size: many
cdr3_length: 14
cdr3_nt: TGTGCCAGTACCCAGGGGACAGGGGGCGGCGAGCAGTACTTC
cdr3_aa: CASTQGTGGGEQYF

d_call: NA
j_call: TRBJ2-5
v_call: TRBV15
clone_size: many
cdr3_length: 17
cdr3_nt: TGTGCCACCAGCAGAGATTTAAGGCCGGATTCCCAAGAGACCCAGTACTTC
cdr3_aa: CATSRDLRPDSQETQYF

d_call: TRBD2
j_call: TRBJ2-1
v_call: TRBV5-1
clone_size: many
cdr3_length: 14
cdr3_nt: TGCGCCAGCAGCTTGGGCAGCGGGGGTACTGAGCAGTTCTTC
cdr3_aa: CASSLGSGGTEQFF

d_call: NA
j_call: TRBJ1-5
v_call: TRBV4-3
clone_size: many
cdr3_length: 15
cdr3_nt: TGCGCCAGCAGCCAAGGGGCAGGGCCAGAGCAGCCCCAGCATTTT
cdr3_aa: CASSQGAGPEQPQHF

d_call: TRBD2
j_call: TRBJ2-7
v_call: TRBV3-1
clone_size: few
cdr3_length: 15
cdr3_nt: TGTGCCAGCACCAGGACTAGCCGAGGTTCCTACGAGCAGTACTTC
cdr3_aa: CASTRTSRGSYEQYF

d_call: NA
j_call: TRBJ1-4
v_call: TRBV12-2
clone_size: NA
cdr3_length: 20
cdr3_nt: TGTGCAAGTCGCCCCTCAGCGGGGGGGAGGGATATTGCAACTAATGAAAAACTGTTTTTT
cdr3_aa: CASRPSAGGRDIATNEKLFF

d_call: NA
j_call: TRBJ1-2
v_call: TRBV4-1
clone_size: many
cdr3_length: 12
cdr3_nt: TGCGCCAGCAGCCAAGATTCGCCGGTGTACACCTTC
cdr3_aa: CASSQDSPVYTF

d_call: NA
j_call: TRBJ2-2
v_call: TRBV14
clone_size: many
cdr3_length: 16
cdr3_nt: TGTGCCAGCAGCCTTGGAGGGAATATCCGCACCGGGGAGCTGTTTTTT
cdr3_aa: CASSLGGNIRTGELFF

d_call: NA
j_call: TRBJ2-7
v_call: TRBV29-1
clone_size: many
cdr3_length: 12
cdr3_nt: TGCAGCGCCACCCCGGTTAACTACGAGCAGTACTTC
cdr3_aa: CSATPVNYEQYF

d_call: TRBD1
j_call: TRBJ2-5
v_call: TRBV20-1
clone_size: many
cdr3_length: 15
cdr3_nt: TGCAGTGCTACCAGACAGGGATGGTACCAAGAGACCCAGTACTTC
cdr3_aa: CSATRQGWYQETQYF

d_call: TRBD1
j_call: TRBJ1-6
v_call: TRBV5-1
clone_size: medium-sized
cdr3_length: 15
cdr3_nt: TGCGCCAGCAGCTTGGGACAGGGAGGGGGTTCACCCCTCCACTTT
cdr3_aa: CASSLGQGGGSPLHF

d_call: NA
j_call: TRBJ2-1
v_call: TRBV4-3
clone_size: many
cdr3_length: 15
cdr3_nt: TGCGCCAGCAGCCAAGAAGTGGGTCGCTACAATGAGCAGTTCTTC
cdr3_aa: CASSQEVGRYNEQFF

d_call: TRBD1
j_call: TRBJ1-6
v_call: TRBV19
clone_size: many
cdr3_length: 14
cdr3_nt: TGTGCCAGCGAGAAGGGACAGACGTATTCACCCCTCCACTTT
cdr3_aa: CASEKGQTYSPLHF

d_call: NA
j_call: TRBJ2-3
v_call: TRBV30
clone_size: NA
cdr3_length: 15
cdr3_nt: TGTGCCTGGAGTGTACAAAAGGACAGCACAGATACGCAGTATTTT
cdr3_aa: CAWSVQKDSTDTQYF

d_call: TRBD1
j_call: TRBJ2-7
v_call: TRBV7-9
clone_size: NA
cdr3_length: 15
cdr3_nt: TGTGCCAGCAGCCCCTCGCGACAGGGGGGCTACGAGCAGTACTTC
cdr3_aa: CASSPSRQGGYEQYF

d_call: NA
j_call: TRBJ1-6
v_call: TRBV7-6
clone_size: many
cdr3_length: 15
cdr3_nt: TGTGCCAGCAGCTTAGCTGACACCCCGGATTCACCCCTCCACTTT
cdr3_aa: CASSLADTPDSPLHF

d_call: TRBD1
j_call: TRBJ2-2
v_call: TRBV29-1
clone_size: many
cdr3_length: 13
cdr3_nt: TGCAGCGTTCGGGGACAGGGTCCCGGGGAGCTGTTTTTT
cdr3_aa: CSVRGQGPGELFF

d_call: NA
j_call: TRBJ1-4
v_call: TRBV20-1
clone_size: many
cdr3_length: 15
cdr3_nt: TGCAGTGCTAGAGATACCGTGGCAACTAATGAAAAACTGTTTTTT
cdr3_aa: CSARDTVATNEKLFF

d_call: NA
j_call: TRBJ2-1
v_call: TRBV7-6
clone_size: many
cdr3_length: 13
cdr3_nt: TGTGCCAGCAGACCAGGGGCTTCCAATGAGCAGTTCTTC
cdr3_aa: CASRPGASNEQFF

d_call: NA
j_call: TRBJ2-5
v_call: TRBV3-1
clone_size: many
cdr3_length: 12
cdr3_nt: TGTGCCAGCAGCCAAACACAGGGCGTCCCCTACTTC
cdr3_aa: CASSQTQGVPYF

d_call: TRBD1
j_call: TRBJ1-2
v_call: TRBV20-1
clone_size: many
cdr3_length: 12
cdr3_nt: TGCAGTGCCTTAGGGACAGTCTATGGCTACACCTTC
cdr3_aa: CSALGTVYGYTF

d_call: NA
j_call: TRBJ2-2
v_call: TRBV5-1
clone_size: many
cdr3_length: 15
cdr3_nt: TGCGCCAGCAGCTCGTCCCGGGACCTTGGCGGGGAGCTGTTTTTT
cdr3_aa: CASSSSRDLGGELFF

d_call: NA
j_call: TRBJ1-5
v_call: TRBV20-1
clone_size: many
cdr3_length: 14
cdr3_nt: TGCAGTGCTAGAGCGGGGGGAGGGATTCAGCCCCAGCATTTT
cdr3_aa: CSARAGGGIQPQHF

d_call: NA
j_call: TRBJ2-3
v_call: TRBV11-2
clone_size: many
cdr3_length: 14
cdr3_nt: TGTGCCAGCAGCCCCGGAGGGAGCACAGATACGCAGTATTTT
cdr3_aa: CASSPGGSTDTQYF

d_call: NA
j_call: TRBJ2-7
v_call: TRBV30
clone_size: NA
cdr3_length: 12
cdr3_nt: TGTGCCTGGAGTGGGTTTGTCTACGAGCAGTACTTC
cdr3_aa: CAWSGFVYEQYF

d_call: TRBD1
j_call: TRBJ1-1
v_call: TRBV25-1
clone_size: many
cdr3_length: 14
cdr3_nt: TGTGCCAGCAGTGTCAGGGACAGTGGGACTGAAGCTTTCTTT
cdr3_aa: CASSVRDSGTEAFF

d_call: NA
j_call: TRBJ2-7
v_call: TRBV20-1
clone_size: many
cdr3_length: 13
cdr3_nt: TGCAGTGCTAGAGATATTAGGGGTTACGAGCAGTACTTC
cdr3_aa: CSARDIRGYEQYF

d_call: NA
j_call: TRBJ2-1
v_call: TRBV5-1
clone_size: many
cdr3_length: 15
cdr3_nt: TGCGCCAGCAGCTTGGGTAGCGGAACCTACAATGAGCAGTTCTTC
cdr3_aa: CASSLGSGTYNEQFF

d_call: NA
j_call: TRBJ2-3
v_call: TRBV12-3/TRBV12-4
clone_size: many
cdr3_length: 14
cdr3_nt: TGTGCCAGCGTCGCGAGTTCTAGCACAGATACGCAGTATTTT
cdr3_aa: CASVASSSTDTQYF

d_call: NA
j_call: TRBJ2-5
v_call: TRBV6-6
clone_size: NA
cdr3_length: 13
cdr3_nt: TGTGCCAGCAGGTGGGGGATCCGAGAGACCCAGTACTTC
cdr3_aa: CASRWGIRETQYF

d_call: TRBD1
j_call: TRBJ2-2
v_call: TRBV9
clone_size: NA
cdr3_length: 15
cdr3_nt: TGTGCCAGCAGGGGGACAGGTTTGAACACCGGGGAGCTGTTTTTT
cdr3_aa: CASRGTGLNTGELFF

d_call: NA
j_call: TRBJ1-4
v_call: TRBV18
clone_size: many
cdr3_length: 15
cdr3_nt: TGTGCCAGCTCACCAGCGGCGGCGGCTAATGAAAAACTGTTTTTT
cdr3_aa: CASSPAAAANEKLFF

d_call: TRBD2
j_call: TRBJ2-2
v_call: TRBV4-2
clone_size: few
cdr3_length: 16
cdr3_nt: TGTGCCAGCAGCCAAGATACTAGCGGGAGTGCCGGGGAGCTGTTTTTT
cdr3_aa: CASSQDTSGSAGELFF

d_call: NA
j_call: TRBJ2-3
v_call: TRBV11-2
clone_size: many
cdr3_length: 14
cdr3_nt: TGTGCCAGCAGCTTACCCCGGGGTACAGATACGCAGTATTTT
cdr3_aa: CASSLPRGTDTQYF

d_call: NA
j_call: TRBJ1-4
v_call: TRBV20-1
clone_size: many
cdr3_length: 14
cdr3_nt: TGCAGTGCTAGAGCGCAGGCGTTGGGAGAAAAACTGTTTTTT
cdr3_aa: CSARAQALGEKLFF

d_call: NA
j_call: TRBJ2-5
v_call: TRBV7-2
clone_size: many
cdr3_length: 13
cdr3_nt: TGTGCCAGCAGCTCTAGCGTCCAAGAGACCCAGTACTTC
cdr3_aa: CASSSSVQETQYF

d_call: TRBD2
j_call: TRBJ2-7
v_call: TRBV5-1
clone_size: many
cdr3_length: 15
cdr3_nt: TGCGCCAGCAGGTCGAATGCGGGAGTAAAAAACGAGCAGTACTTC
cdr3_aa: CASRSNAGVKNEQYF

d_call: TRBD2
j_call: TRBJ2-5
v_call: TRBV7-9
clone_size: many
cdr3_length: 15
cdr3_nt: TGTGCCAGCAGCGAGGGGACTATGGGGAGGGAGACCCAGTACTTC
cdr3_aa: CASSEGTMGRETQYF